The 23 T cell receptor beta chains listed next were all sequenced from one sample in a study of OX40 agonist ivuxolimab in advanced cancers. TCRdb keeps only in-frame clones here, not all; method: immunoSEQ multiplex PCR. This table holds roughly 86,000 clones, 92% found once. Specimen: CD4+ or CD8+ T cells sorted from blood, collected in a trial of the OX40 agonist ivuxolimab. The receptors were sampled from an adult with an advanced solid tumor such as melanoma, head and neck, liver or kidney cancer.

The rearrangement joins TRBV6-6 to TRBJ2-7; unclear D gene. The CDR3 is 13 amino acids. V lost 0 bases, J lost 5 bases, and 8 bases lay in between. Per the germline V gene, CDR1 is MNHNY and CDR2 is SVGAGI (reference sequence). The CDR3 sequence is CASSYSSEDEQYF. CDR3 DNA: TGTGCCAGCAGTTACTCGAGTGAGGACGAGCAGTACTTC.

This chain joins TRBV4-2 and TRBJ2-4, with D perhaps matching TRBD1 or TRBD2 (5 bases each). Trimming removed 0 bases at V and 7 bases at J, with 10 bases between. CDR1 is LGHNA and CDR2 is YNFKEQ in the germline V gene. The CDR3 has 14 residues. The chain's CDR3 is CASSQDGGDNIQYF. DNA of the CDR3: TGTGCCAGCAGCCAAGATGGTGGGGACAACATTCAGTACTTC.

This chain joins TRBV19 and TRBJ2-1; 12 nucleotides match TRBD2. Germline trimming cut 3 bases from V and 0 bases from J; bases unmatched to any gene: 6. Germline V gives CDR1 LNHDA, CDR2 SQIVND (reference sequence). The CDR3 is 18 amino acids. CDR3 sequence: CASSMRLAGDPSYNEQFF. The CDR3 bases are TGTGCCAGTAGTATGAGACTAGCGGGAGATCCCTCCTACAATGAGCAGTTCTTC.

The genes are TRBV27 and TRBJ2-7; no clear D gene. Trimming cost V 0 bases and J 0 bases, with 9 bases left between them. The germline V gene has CDR1 MNHEY and CDR2 SMNVEV (reference sequence). CDR3 length: 15 residues. The CDR3 is CASSLSQVSSYEQYF. CDR3 bases: TGTGCCAGCAGTTTATCCCAGGTTAGCTCCTACGAGCAGTACTTC.

The chain combines TRBV6-1 with TRBJ1-4, with D hard to call. Germline assignment: CDR1 MNHNS and CDR2 SASEGT. The CDR3 totals 15 residues. V shed 8 bases and J shed 0 bases, with 13 bases lying between them. As DNA, the CDR3 is TGTGCCAGCCGGTGGGCTTCTGCAACTAATGAAAAACTGTTTTTT. Amino acids: CASRWASATNEKLFF.

V is TRBV2 and J is TRBJ2-3; TRBD2 agrees at 8 bases. The CDR3 consists of 14 residues. Germline trimming cut 6 bases from V and 1 base from J; bases unmatched to any gene: 3. CDR1 and CDR2 from the germline V gene are SNHLY and FYNNEI. For the CDR3, the DNA is TGTGCCAGCAGCTTACTAGCGGGCACAGATACGCAGTATTTT. This encodes CASSLLAGTDTQYF.

The genes are TRBV4-3 and TRBJ1-1; possible D gene TRBD1, 5 bases. V was cut by 0 bases and J by 11 bases, with 13 bases left in between. In germline, CDR1 is LGHNA, CDR2 YSLEER. CDR3 size: 13 residues. In DNA, the CDR3 is TGCGCCAGCAGCCAAGATGGGGGGAGGATGGCTTTCTTT. Residues: CASSQDGGRMAFF.

The CDR3 region has the DNA TGTGCCAGCAGGACAGAAGGACACAACACTGAAGCTTTCTTT. As protein: CASRTEGHNTEAFF. The chain carries TRBV6-4 and TRBJ1-1; tentatively, D is TRBD1 (5 bases). Germline lookup yields CDR1 MRHNA and CDR2 SNTAGT. Trimming cost V 6 bases and J 2 bases, with 13 bases left between them. The CDR3 covers 14 residues.

The chain couples TRBV10-1 to TRBJ2-5; 10 nucleotides align to TRBD2. The germline CDR1 and CDR2 sequences are WNHNN and SYGVQD (reference sequence). V dropped 2 bases and J dropped 2; count of bases not matched to a gene: 2. The CDR3 totals 15 residues. The CDR3 is CASSEALAGQETQYF. CDR3 DNA sequence: TGCGCCAGCAGTGAGGCACTAGCGGGACAAGAGACCCAGTACTTC.

This chain links TRBV19 with TRBJ1-2, with D perhaps TRBD1 (5 bases). The CDR3 totals 13 residues. Germline V gene data show CDR1 as LNHDA and CDR2 as SQIVND (reference sequence). Trimming cost V 3 bases and J 4 bases, with 9 bases left between them. CDR3 sequence reads: CASSMRGTYGYTF. CDR3 nucleotide sequence: TGTGCCAGTAGTATGAGAGGGACCTATGGCTACACCTTC.

The chain couples TRBV10-3 to TRBJ1-2; D remains ambiguous. The V end was cut by 2 bases, the J end by 4 bases, with 5 bases between. This CDR3 has 12 residues. CDR1 and CDR2 from the germline V gene are ENHRY and SYGVKD. The chain's CDR3 is CAISEEFYGYTF. The CDR3 nucleotides read TGTGCCATCAGTGAGGAGTTCTATGGCTACACCTTC.

The gene calls are TRBV7-2 and TRBJ2-3, with no clear D. This CDR3 comprises 12 residues. Looked up from germline, CDR1 is SGHTA and CDR2 is FQGNSA. Between the trimmed V and J ends, which lost 4 bases and 6 bases, there was a span of 8 bases. The CDR3: CASSSYRDTQYF. CDR3 DNA sequence: TGTGCCAGCAGCTCTTACCGCGATACGCAGTATTTT. The full variable domain, completed using reference TRBV7-2 and TRBJ2-3, is GAGVSQSPSNKVTEKGKDVELRCDPISGHTALYWYRQSLGQGLEFLIYFQGNSAPDKSGLPSDRFSAERTGGSVSTLTIQRTQQEDSAVYLCASSSYRDTQYFGPGTRLTVL.

This sequence joins TRBV18 and TRBJ1-1; D call uncertain. V lost 2 bases and J lost 6, with 16 bases in between. This CDR3 is built from 15 residues. CDR1 is KGHSH and CDR2 is LQKENI in the germline V gene. The CDR3 coding sequence is TGTGCCAGCTCACCATCGCCCGGTTCCGGGCCTGAAGCTTTCTTT. It yields the protein CASSPSPGSGPEAFF. The whole variable domain, remainder taken from reference TRBV18 and TRBJ1-1, is NAGVMQNPRHLVRRRGQEARLRCSPMKGHSHVYWYRQLPEEGLKFMVYLQKENIIDESGMPKERFSAEFPKEGPSILRIQQVVRGDSAAYFCASSPSPGSGPEAFFGQGTRLTVV.

The genes are TRBV5-8 and TRBJ1-1; TRBD1 agrees at 7 bases. The J segment lost 6 bases and the V segment lost 1 base, leaving 9 bases of the junction unmatched. The CDR3 extends over 15 amino acids. Germline loops: CDR1 SGHTS, CDR2 YDEGEE. For the CDR3, the DNA is TGTGCCAGCAGCTTGTTACCCGGGACAGCGGCTGAAGCTTTCTTT. It translates to CASSLLPGTAAEAFF. Together with reference TRBV5-8 and TRBJ1-1, the CDR3 gives the full variable domain: EAGVTQSPTHLIKTRGQQATLRCSPISGHTSVYWYQQALGLGLQFLLWYDEGEERNRGNFPPRFSGRQFPNYSSELNVNALELEDSALYLCASSLLPGTAAEAFFGQGTRLTVV.

This clone showed up just once. The chain couples TRBV5-1 to TRBJ2-2; no clear D gene. V was pared by 6 bases and J by 3 bases, with 9 bases between. CDR1 and CDR2 (germline): SGHRS, YFSETQ. The CDR3 covers 13 residues. The CDR3 is CASTTEYTGELFF. The CDR3 DNA is TGCGCCAGCACCACGGAGTACACCGGGGAGCTGTTTTTT.

This clone was detected only once. J is TRBJ2-3 and V is TRBV28; either TRBD1 or TRBD2 may supply D (6 bases each). CDR3 length: 18 amino acids. The V and J ends lost 2 bases and 5 bases respectively, with 23 bases between them. Germline CDR1 MDHEN, CDR2 SYDVKM. CDR3 amino acids: CASSLRGQGNRLGDTQYF. CDR3 DNA sequence: TGTGCCAGCAGTTTACGGGGGCAGGGGAATCGGTTGGGAGATACGCAGTATTTT.

This chain uses TRBV28 with TRBJ2-1; D unresolved. Looked up from germline, CDR1 is MDHEN and CDR2 is SYDVKM. Trimming stripped 3 bases from V and 1 base from J, with 7 bases between. The CDR3 is 14 residues long. The CDR3 DNA reads as TGTGCCAGCAGTTTGGGCTATTCCTACAATGAGCAGTTCTTC. Translating gives CASSLGYSYNEQFF.

The V and J genes are TRBV18 and TRBJ2-7; D may be TRBD1 (5 bases). The CDR3 has 13 amino acids. Trimming cost V 3 bases and J 3 bases, with 9 bases left between them. Germline V gives CDR1 KGHSH, CDR2 LQKENI. CDR3 protein: CASSPTVGYEQYF. The CDR3 DNA reads TGTGCCAGCTCACCGACAGTGGGCTACGAGCAGTACTTC.

The gene calls are TRBV15 and TRBJ2-7; D might be TRBD1 (6 bases). The V gene's germline CDR1 is LNHNV and CDR2 YYDKDF (reference sequence). The CDR3 consists of 15 residues. V was trimmed by 0 bases and J by 3 bases, leaving 12 bases between them. This CDR3 is CATSRDRGRNYEQYF. The CDR3 DNA sequence: TGTGCCACCAGCAGAGATAGGGGGAGAAACTACGAGCAGTACTTC.

The rearrangement joins TRBV11-2 to TRBJ1-2; the D gene is possibly TRBD1 (5 bases). This CDR3 contains 15 residues. Per the germline V gene, CDR1 is SGHAT and CDR2 is FQNNGV. Trimming shortened V by 5 bases and J by 5 bases, and 18 bases separated the two germline ends. In DNA, the CDR3 is TGTGCCAGCAGCCCCCGGGGGGTGGCGCAATATGGCTACACCTTC. Protein sequence: CASSPRGVAQYGYTF.

This chain joins TRBV25-1 and TRBJ1-2; D remains unclear. Germline lookup yields CDR1 MGHDK and CDR2 SYGVNS. Trimming removed 2 bases at V and 0 bases at J, with 7 bases between. The CDR3 consists of 14 residues. The CDR3 protein is CASSEVTANYGYTF. CDR3 DNA sequence: TGTGCCAGCAGTGAAGTGACGGCTAACTATGGCTACACCTTC.

In this sample, this clone turned up a few times. The chain links TRBV19 to TRBJ1-1, with D maybe TRBD1 (6 bases). Germline V lookup: CDR1 LNHDA, CDR2 SQIVND (reference sequence). The CDR3 totals 13 residues. Trimming stripped 10 bases from V and 6 bases from J, with 18 bases between. This CDR3 is CATGPQGIPEAFF. CDR3 DNA sequence: TGTGCCACCGGCCCCCAGGGGATCCCTGAAGCTTTCTTT.

The chain employs TRBV6-5 and TRBJ2-2; D gene uncertain. CDR1 is MNHEY and CDR2 is SVGAGI in the germline V gene. Deletions cut 7 bases from V and 2 bases from J, with 14 bases between. This CDR3 comprises 15 residues. DNA of the CDR3: TGTGCCAGCACCCACAGCGAGGTTAACACCGGGGAGCTGTTTTTT. Protein: CASTHSEVNTGELFF.